These T cell receptor beta chains were read from a single sample in a study of blood T cell repertoires in COVID-19. Some clones are missing from TCRdb's copy, which holds only in-frame ones; the method was immunoSEQ multiplex PCR. The sample lists roughly 230,000 clones, 80% to 85% occurring once. The sample consisted of peripheral blood. These receptors all come from a woman of 80 years or more with COVID-19, enrolled during active disease. Each CDR3 is given with its conserved first and last residue. Fields, in order: D gene, V gene, J gene, CDR3 length, clone size, CDR3 DNA, CDR3 protein. A D gene is named only where the DNA matches it firmly. Not every row has a clone size; where given, it reads once, few, many or a size class.

.,TRBV27,TRBJ2-3,15,.,TGTGCCAGCAGTTTATCGTCAGGCGGCACAGATACGCAGTATTTT,CASSLSSGGTDTQYF
.,TRBV11-2,TRBJ1-6,14,.,TGTGCCAGCAGTTTTACCGGGACAAATTCACCCCTCCACTTT,CASSFTGTNSPLHF
.,TRBV7-8,TRBJ1-3,20,.,TGTGCCAGCAGCTTAAGAGGGGCTACAGGGCTGGGTTACTCTGGAAACACCATATATTTT,CASSLRGATGLGYSGNTIYF
.,TRBV5-6,TRBJ1-2,14,.,TGTGCCAGCAGCTTGGAAAGGTCGGGGTATGGCTACACCTTC,CASSLERSGYGYTF
TRBD1,TRBV10-3,TRBJ1-2,14,.,TGTGCCATCAGTGGGGACAGGCGCAACTATGGCTACACCTTC,CAISGDRRNYGYTF
.,TRBV20-1,TRBJ1-2,11,.,TGCAGTGTTCAGGGACTCTATGGCTACACCTTC,CSVQGLYGYTF
TRBD2,TRBV7-9,TRBJ2-3,18,.,TGTGCCAGCAGCTTAACGGAGCGGGGGGTCCCTAGCACAGATACGCAGTATTTT,CASSLTERGVPSTDTQYF
TRBD1,TRBV28,TRBJ2-5,14,.,TGTGCCAGCACCCCCGGGACAGCCAAGGAGACCCAGTACTTC,CASTPGTAKETQYF
.,TRBV7-2,TRBJ2-1,16,.,TGTGCCAGCAGCCCATCCGGTGCGGGGGCCTTCCGGGAGCAGTTCTTC,CASSPSGAGAFREQFF
TRBD2,TRBV5-1,TRBJ2-7,15,.,TGCGCCAGCAGCTTGGTAGCTAGCGGGTTCGGCGAGCAGTACTTC,CASSLVASGFGEQYF
TRBD2,TRBV5-1,TRBJ2-5,18,.,TGCGCCAGCAGCTTGCCTGCTAGCGGGGGGGCCGGGGGAGAGACCCAGTACTTC,CASSLPASGGAGGETQYF
.,TRBV4-3,TRBJ2-1,15,.,TGCGCCAGCAGCCAAGATCGCAGCTCCTACAATGAGCAGTTCTTC,CASSQDRSSYNEQFF
TRBD2,TRBV5-4,TRBJ2-3,17,.,TGTGCCAGCAGTTTGCCGACGCGGGGGACTAGCACAGATACGCAGTATTTT,CASSLPTRGTSTDTQYF
.,TRBV11-2,TRBJ1-2,15,.,TGTGCCAGCAGCGCCCTACCGACAGGTGGATATGGCTACACCTTC,CASSALPTGGYGYTF
.,TRBV2,TRBJ1-4,13,.,TGTGCCAGCAATGGGAGGGGAGATGAAAAACTGTTTTTT,CASNGRGDEKLFF
.,TRBV30,TRBJ1-4,15,.,TGTGCCTGGCACCCACTAGAGGCAACTAATGAAAAACTGTTTTTT,CAWHPLEATNEKLFF
.,TRBV19,TRBJ2-2,16,.,TGTGCCAGTAGTAATCCCCGGGGGACGAACACCGGGGAGCTGTTTTTT,CASSNPRGTNTGELFF
.,TRBV7-6,TRBJ2-7,15,.,TGTGCCAGCAGCTTGCGGTCGGGGATCTCCTACGAGCAGTACTTC,CASSLRSGISYEQYF
.,TRBV6-6,TRBJ1-1,15,.,TGTGCCAGCAGTTACTCTCAGGGAAAGAACACTGAAGCTTTCTTT,CASSYSQGKNTEAFF
.,TRBV27,TRBJ1-5,16,.,TGTGCCAGCCGGACACAAATCAGGCAGGGGAGTCAGCCCCAGCATTTT,CASRTQIRQGSQPQHF
.,TRBV5-1,TRBJ2-1,16,.,TGCGCCAGCAGCTTGGTCGCCGGGGGGCCATACAATGAGCAGTTCTTC,CASSLVAGGPYNEQFF
TRBD1,TRBV27,TRBJ1-6,15,once,TGTGCCAGCAGTTTCCTAGGGACAGGCGGTTCACCCCTCCACTTT,CASSFLGTGGSPLHF